This T cell receptor (beta chain) was sequenced in a study of blood T cells in healthy people across ages. Together with a sample-barcoded 5' primer, a J-beta primer mix was included in a second PCR lasting roughly 6 to 12 cycles. TCRdb processed the 5' RACE reads anew with MiXCR; each CDR3 protein has one entry. The sample shows roughly 500,000 distinct CDR3 sequences, nearly 25% of them seen only once. There are 17 residues in the CDR3. Germline V gene sequence: CDR1 SGHTA, CDR2 FQGNSA. The data also belong to a second study, concerning T cells of mothers and their children.

The source of this sequence is a boy younger than 18 in good health. The gene calls are TRBV7-2 and TRBJ2-5, with TRBD2 identical over 11 bases. The end of the DNA fits TRBJ2-1 better, so the J call may be wrong. The source material was blood. CDR3 coding DNA: TGTGCCAGCAGCTTAAAGTGGTCTAGCGGGGGGAACAATGAGCAGTTCTTC. Its translation: CASSLKWSSGGNNEQFF.